This T cell receptor beta chain was sequenced for a study of T cell responses to AZD1222 COVID-19 vaccine. Notes on the study in general: The donor group comprised mostly white British people and more females; the analysis possibly underestimated clonal diversity. Spike regions recognized by vaccine-associated CD4 TCRs spanned the protein, led by 160-218 and 743-854. Nearly half of spike-specific TCRs reportedly go after variant regions that carry no mutations. Elevations in Spike-specific TCR breadth and depth followed administration of two AZD1222 doses.

About this clone: Its specificity is not known.

Clones were sequenced by immunoSEQ multiplex PCR, and TCRdb holds only the in-frame ones, with some missing. The sample gives 120,000 to 150,000 clones, 80% to 95% of which show up once; roughly 4% is in the top ten. Trimming removed 3 bases from V and 5 bases from J, with 11 bases in between. The CDR3 runs to 13 residues. The source material was peripheral blood, sampled 28 days after the second AZD1222 dose. The chain has TRBV12-3 or TRBV12-4 and TRBJ2-7; no reliable D call. The sequence was obtained from an adult who received the AZD1222 COVID-19 vaccine. The CDR3 region is CASSFDGYHEQYF. As DNA, the CDR3 is TGTGCCAGCAGTTTCGATGGGTACCACGAGCAGTACTTC.